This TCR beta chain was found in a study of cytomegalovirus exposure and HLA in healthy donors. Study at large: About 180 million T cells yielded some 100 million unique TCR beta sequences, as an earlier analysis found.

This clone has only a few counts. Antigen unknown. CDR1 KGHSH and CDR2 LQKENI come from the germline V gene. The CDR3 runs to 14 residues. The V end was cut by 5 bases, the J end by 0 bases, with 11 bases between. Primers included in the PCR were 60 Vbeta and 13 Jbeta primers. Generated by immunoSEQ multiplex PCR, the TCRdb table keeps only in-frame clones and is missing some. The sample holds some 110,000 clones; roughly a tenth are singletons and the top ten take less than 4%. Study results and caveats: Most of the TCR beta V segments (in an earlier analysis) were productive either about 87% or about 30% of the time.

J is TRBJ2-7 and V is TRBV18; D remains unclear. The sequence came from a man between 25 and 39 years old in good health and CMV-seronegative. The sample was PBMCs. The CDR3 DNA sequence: TGTGCCAGCTCAAGCACAGCCATCTCCTACGAGCAGTACTTC. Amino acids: CASSSTAISYEQYF.